These T cell receptor beta chains were read from a single sample in a study of beta chain features in type 1 diabetes. This table comes from immunoSEQ multiplex PCR, and its TCRdb copy is limited to in-frame clones, with some not included. The sample records 15,000 to 19,000 clones, roughly 69% being singletons. Sample: Tregs from blood. These TCRs come from a man aged 25 to 40 with type 1 diabetes. Each CDR3 is given without its conserved first and last residue. A D gene is named only where the DNA matches it firmly.

V,D,CDR3
TRBV18,NA,ASSPTPAGLNSPLH
TRBV5-6,NA,ASSLLSATGELF
TRBV5-6,NA,ASSFRSLTKNIQY
TRBV30,TRBD1,AWSSRDRGHGYT
TRBV5-1,TRBD2,ASSDGTTEADTQY
TRBV28,NA,ASTWSGDTQY
TRBV7-9,NA,ASSLVAVNTEAF
TRBV5-1,TRBD2,ASSKREGPHEQY
TRBV29-1,NA,SVGNNRDFGETQY
TRBV2,NA,ASSASLDEQY
TRBV10-3,TRBD2,AISDSGLAGEGAKNIQY
TRBV23-1,TRBD2,ASTDPSGRAGDTQY
TRBV14,NA,ASSLAGEAF
TRBV5-1,TRBD1,ASSFEQGAGTEAF
TRBV7-9,NA,ASSLEGVAGDTQY
TRBV20-1,NA,SARRGYEQY
TRBV4-2,TRBD2,ASSRGTSGGAYNEQF
TRBV7-2,TRBD1,ASTRGSTDTQY
TRBV29-1,TRBD1,SVHRVGQGARYEQY
TRBV11-2,TRBD2,ASSLDGLAGGPSSYEQY
TRBV29-1,TRBD1,SSRTGPGEQY
TRBV2,NA,ASKQLVANTGELF
TRBV13,TRBD2,ASSRTSGTVSTDTQY
TRBV7-4,TRBD2,ASSIGTSGRVLDEQF
TRBV6-5,TRBD1,ASSFLRQGIHYGYT
TRBV5-5,TRBD1,ASRLVGAQGNYGYT
TRBV5-1,NA,ASSLDRAYEQY
TRBV11-2,NA,ASSFAGATTPDTQY
TRBV4-2,NA,ASSQDLTAYEQY
TRBV5-5,NA,ASSLTGQSVPDTQY
TRBV2,TRBD1,ASSGTGTGELF
TRBV19,NA,ASSIKEVSYGYT
TRBV29-1,TRBD2,SVPGWGGNYNEQL
TRBV5-1,NA,ASSHVEAPGSDEQY
TRBV6-5,NA,ASRQGPPYEQY
TRBV14,NA,ASSQGRTGSSYEQY
TRBV5-1,NA,ASSLGRDGFSDEQF
TRBV6-1,NA,ASTGWGTDTQY
TRBV19,NA,ASTKGGYGMQPQH
TRBV27,NA,ASRPWRVSYNEQF
TRBV6-5,TRBD2,ASSYRGGTDTQY
TRBV6-5,NA,ASSYEDTQY
TRBV7-9,NA,ASSRELGYEQY
TRBV6-6,TRBD1,ASSYPGTGAAGELF
TRBV27,NA,ASSLAGTGELF
TRBV11-3,TRBD2,ASSSPTSGRNEQF
TRBV18,NA,ASSPGPQVEAF